The rows below give T cell receptor beta chains drawn from one sample of a study of beta chain features in type 1 diabetes. The assay was immunoSEQ multiplex PCR, and TCRdb's table has in-frame clones only and misses some. Of about 930,000 clones in the sample, around a sixth were seen once. Sequencing input: naive CD4+ T cells from blood. The receptors shown here come from a woman aged 18 to 35 in good health. The CDR3 runs from the conserved cysteine through the conserved F or W. Each record gives: J gene, clone size, V gene, D gene, CDR3 protein. D genes are given only for firm matches. Not every row has a clone size; where given, it reads once, few, many or a size class.

>TRBJ2-7|few|TRBV11-1|.
CASRDTLLHEQYF
>TRBJ2-2|few|TRBV6-6|.
CASSSQGGTGELFF
>TRBJ1-2|.|TRBV28|.
CASSLGFYGYTF
>TRBJ2-7|.|TRBV6-5|TRBD1
CASRPPGRGLYEQYF
>TRBJ1-1|.|TRBV7-9|.
CASSPRGTLLEAFF
>TRBJ2-2|.|TRBV5-4|.
CASSLGSGRNTGELFF
>TRBJ1-2|few|TRBV15|.
CATSGLNPTSDYGYTF
>TRBJ2-1|.|TRBV28|TRBD2
CASSSGLAGNSYNEQFF
>TRBJ1-1|.|TRBV7-9|TRBD1
CASSWGQGKKAFF
>TRBJ1-3|.|TRBV21-1|.
CASSKAGATSGNTIYF
>TRBJ1-2|.|TRBV11-2|.
CASSLSLGGFWRGYTF
>.|few|TRBV5-6|.
CASSFYNQETQYF
>TRBJ2-7|.|TRBV7-2|TRBD1
CASSTKPDRGSYEQYF
>TRBJ1-2|.|TRBV29-1|.
CSVGGWTEKYGYTF
>TRBJ2-1|.|TRBV9|.
CASSANSGEQFF
>TRBJ1-4|.|TRBV4-3|.
CASSRDALSGEKLFF